A single sample gave rise to the 2 T cell receptor beta chains below, sequenced in a study of CD8 T cells in Susac syndrome. It was with random hexamers that about 0.45 to 1 ug RNA was reverse transcribed. TCRdb independently ran MiXCR on the immunoSEQ multiplex PCR reads; one entry per CDR3 protein. Found here are some 110,000 distinct CDR3 sequences, approximately 93% of them singletons; the top ten hold about 0.41%. The material sequenced was CD8+ T cells from PBMCs. Source of these receptors: a human donor with Susac syndrome.

The chain couples TRBV6-6 to TRBJ2-7; 12 positions agree with TRBD2. CDR1 MNHNY and CDR2 SVGAGI come from the germline V gene (reference sequence). This CDR3 contains 15 residues. The V gene end was trimmed by 7 bases and the J gene end by 1 base; junction bases not matched to a gene: 5. The CDR3 nucleotides read TGTGCCAGCACCACTAGCGGGGGGAAGTCCTACGAGCAGTACTTC. Translated: CASTTSGGKSYEQYF.

The rearrangement uses TRBV11-2 and TRBJ2-1, with 7 bases identical to TRBD1. V lost 2 bases to trimming and J lost 7 bases; unmatched junction nucleotides: 5. The CDR3 covers 14 residues. The germline gives CDR1 SGHAT, CDR2 FQNNGV. The CDR3 reads CASSLSPTGNEQFF. The CDR3 DNA follows: TGTGCCAGCAGCTTATCCCCGACAGGGAATGAGCAGTTCTTC.